This T cell receptor (beta chain) was profiled in a study of pediatric ulcerative colitis. Sequencing was at survey level. TCRdb keeps only in-frame clones here, not all; method: immunoSEQ multiplex PCR. The table records approximately 11,000 clones, roughly four fifths of them present only once. Regarding the study as a whole: This repertoire reflects total lymphocytes rather than subpopulations like regulatory T cells. In rectum, acute severe colitis had expanded clones and less diversity. Blood-rectal clonal overlap within each person was significantly higher in ulcerative colitis patients than controls.

The length of the CDR3 is 11 residues. The V and J ends lost 6 bases and 12 bases, in that order; junction bases with no gene match: 6. CDR1 DFQATT and CDR2 SNEGSKA come from the germline V gene (reference sequence). Rectal tissue came from one to two pinch biopsies taken at colonoscopy. Turning to this clone: Antigen: not known.

This sequence joins TRBV20-1 and TRBJ2-1; TRBD2 agrees at 9 bases. This receptor was identified in a girl under 18 who was a control in a study of pediatric ulcerative colitis. What was sequenced was gut tissue. The CDR3 sequence: CSAPLSGRQFF. CDR3 DNA: TGCAGTGCGCCCCTTAGCGGGAGGCAGTTCTTC.